A single sample gave rise to the 8 T cell receptor beta chains below, sequenced in a study of shared clonotypes between healthy human individuals. The method was immunoSEQ multiplex PCR; TCRdb's version includes in-frame clones alone and lacks a portion of them. The sample has about 550,000 clones, 95% to 96% seen once; the top ten hold approximately 0.1%. CD45RO negativity and positive selection for CCR7 defined naive CD8 cells, a population that excluded terminally differentiated effector memory CD45RA+ cells. Sample: naive CD8+ T cells sorted from blood. The receptors were gathered from a woman in her twenties or thirties in good health.

This chain joins TRBV4-1 and TRBJ2-7; maybe TRBD2 (5 bases). V was pared by 4 bases and J by 4 bases, with 14 bases between. In germline, CDR1 is MGHRA, CDR2 YSYEKL. The CDR3 length is 14 residues. CDR3 in amino acids: CASSRGRDPYEQYF. Here the CDR3 DNA reads TGCGCCAGCAGCCGCGGCCGGGATCCTTACGAGCAGTACTTC.

J is TRBJ1-6 and V is TRBV9; D gene ambiguous. CDR1 is SGDLS, CDR2 YYNGEE, per germline. The CDR3 totals 15 residues. Deletions cut 0 bases from V and 14 bases from J, with 18 bases between. DNA for the CDR3: TGTGCCAGCAGCGTAGATCTTAAGGGCCAGGTCACCCTCCACTTT. Translating gives CASSVDLKGQVTLHF.

This clone has a handful of counts. V and J are TRBV5-6 and TRBJ1-4, with D possibly matching TRBD1 (6 bases). The CDR3 has 15 residues. V shed 5 bases and J shed 3 bases, with 14 bases lying between them. Germline-derived CDR1 and CDR2 are SGHDT and YYEEEE. The CDR3, as DNA: TGTGCCAGCAGAGCGGGGGCAGCACCTAATGAAAAACTGTTTTTT. This translates into CASRAGAAPNEKLFF.

The chain employs TRBV5-6 and TRBJ2-1; the match to TRBD2 covers 7 bases. The V segment lost 4 bases and the J segment 8 bases; nucleotides outside the gene matches: 15. The germline CDR1 and CDR2 sequences are SGHDT and YYEEEE. The CDR3 consists of 16 residues. The CDR3 region has the DNA TGTGCCAGCAGCGGCGGGACCGGACTAGTTGGCGATGAGCAGTTCTTC. It specifies CASSGGTGLVGDEQFF.

Of note for this clone: An end of the junction differs from the germline gene, which may be a read error. The CDR3 nucleotides read TGTGCCAGCAGTTTATCGGGAGAGATGCGGGTCTTC. Its translation: CASSLSGEMRVF. The genes are TRBV27 and TRBJ2-1; D perhaps matches TRBD2 (5 bases). The CDR3 totals 12 residues. Per the germline V gene, CDR1 is MNHEY and CDR2 is SMNVEV (reference sequence).

The chain uses TRBV29-1 and TRBJ1-2; D may be TRBD1 (5 bases). V lost 6 bases and J 0 bases, leaving 11 bases between the germline ends. The CDR3 is 13 residues long. The V gene's germline CDR1 is SQVTM and CDR2 ANQGSEA. The CDR3 coding sequence is TGCAGCGTAAGACCGACAGCTAACTATGGCTACACCTTC. Protein sequence: CSVRPTANYGYTF.

The chain couples TRBV7-9 to TRBJ2-3; D not certain. Germline CDR1 and CDR2: SEHNR and FQNEAQ (reference sequence). The germline V and J ends were trimmed by 6 bases and 0 bases, with 7 bases remaining between them. The CDR3 covers 13 residues. The chain's CDR3 is CASSPTSTDTQYF. The CDR3 bases are TGTGCCAGCAGTCCGACGAGCACAGATACGCAGTATTTT.

The CDR3 DNA sequence: TGTGCCAGCAGCACGCGACTAGCGGGAATCACAGATACGCAGTATTTT. It specifies CASSTRLAGITDTQYF. The J gene is TRBJ2-3, the V gene TRBV7-8, with 11 bases lining up with TRBD2. The CDR3 is 16 amino acids. Germline-derived CDR1 and CDR2 are SGHVS and FQNEAQ. The V gene end was trimmed by 5 bases and the J gene end by 2 bases; junction bases not matched to a gene: 6.